The 20 T cell receptor beta chains listed next were all sequenced from one sample in a study of blood T cell repertoires in COVID-19. TCRdb's copy holds only in-frame clones and misses some; the assay was immunoSEQ multiplex PCR. The table includes 390,000 or so clones, roughly 90% detected once. The sequencing sample was made of peripheral blood. These receptors originate from a woman in her 30s with COVID-19, enrolled during active disease.

This rearrangement joins TRBV12-3 or TRBV12-4 to TRBJ1-5, with D possibly TRBD1 on 5 matching bases. The CDR3 has 13 amino acids. V lost 2 bases and J lost 4, with 6 bases in between. The CDR3 sequence is CASSLQGNQPQHF. The CDR3 coding sequence is TGTGCCAGCAGTTTACAGGGTAATCAGCCCCAGCATTTT.

V usage is TRBV4-3 and J usage is TRBJ2-1; 7 nucleotides align to TRBD1. V gave up 3 bases and J gave up 7 bases; unmatched junction bases: 18. CDR1 and CDR2 from the germline V gene are LGHNA and YSLEER. This CDR3 spans 18 amino acids. Here the CDR3 DNA reads TGCGCCAGCAGCCAGGAGTCCAGACAGGGCTCCGTATTGAATGAGCAGTTCTTC. As protein: CASSQESRQGSVLNEQFF.

The chain links TRBV4-3 to TRBJ2-1, with D perhaps TRBD1 (5 bases). Deletions cut 3 bases from V and 6 bases from J, with 12 bases between. The length of the CDR3 is 14 residues. Germline V gives CDR1 LGHNA, CDR2 YSLEER. CDR3 nucleotide sequence: TGCGCCAGCAGCCACCGGAGTGGGGCCAATGAGCAGTTCTTC. Translating it yields CASSHRSGANEQFF.

The chain has TRBV7-6 and TRBJ1-6, with D uncertain. The CDR3 loop spans 14 amino acids. V lost 5 bases to trimming and J lost 10 bases, with 15 bases between them. Germline CDR1 SGHVS, CDR2 FNYEAQ. The CDR3 DNA reads TGTGCCAGCAGCCTGTCAGGAGGCCGGTCACCCCTCCACTTT. Encoded protein: CASSLSGGRSPLHF.

The rearrangement joins TRBV2 to TRBJ1-2; possibly TRBD1 for D (6 bases). This CDR3 is 13 amino acids long. CDR1 is SNHLY, CDR2 FYNNEI, per germline. Trimming removed 6 bases from V and 4 bases from J, with 12 bases in between. The chain's CDR3 is CASRTGQIYGYTF. The DNA of the CDR3 is TGTGCCAGCAGGACTGGACAGATCTATGGCTACACCTTC. The full variable domain, with the rest looked up from reference TRBV2 and TRBJ1-2, is EPEVTQTPSHQVTQMGQEVILRCVPISNHLYFYWYRQILGQKVEFLVSFYNNEISEKSEIFDDQFSVERPDGSNFTLKIRSTKLEDSAMYFCASRTGQIYGYTFGSGTRLTVV.

The chain employs TRBV6-5 and TRBJ1-1, with D tentatively TRBD1 (5 bases). The length of the CDR3 is 16 residues. Trimming pared 0 bases from V and 4 bases from J, leaving 15 bases between. Germline-derived CDR1 and CDR2 are MNHEY and SVGAGI. The CDR3 DNA is TGTGCCAGCAGTTACTCGATATTCAGGGATCCCACTGAAGCTTTCTTT. It translates to CASSYSIFRDPTEAFF.

V is TRBV5-4 and J is TRBJ2-3; no clear D. The CDR3 runs to 12 residues. The V and J ends lost 5 bases and 2 bases respectively, with 6 bases between them. Germline assignment: CDR1 SGHNT and CDR2 YYREEE (reference sequence). CDR3 nucleotide sequence: TGTGCCAGCAGAGCCCTCACAGATACGCAGTATTTT. This codes for CASRALTDTQYF.

The gene calls are TRBV15 and TRBJ2-7, with 9 bases that match TRBD1. The length of the CDR3 is 17 residues. Trimming took 1 base from V and 4 from J; bases not matched to a gene: 11. Germline values: CDR1 LNHNV, CDR2 YYDKDF (reference sequence). The CDR3 region is CATSRGGQGHSFYEQYV. The DNA for the CDR3 is TGTGCCACCAGCAGAGGCGGACAGGGGCACTCATTTTACGAGCAGTACGTC.

The chain couples TRBV5-1 to TRBJ1-2; D remains ambiguous. V was pared by 6 bases and J by 0 bases, with 9 bases between. This CDR3 is 13 amino acids long. The germline CDR1 and CDR2 sequences are SGHRS and YFSETQ. The CDR3 sequence is CASIPRTNYGYTF. The DNA for the CDR3 is TGCGCCAGCATCCCGCGGACTAACTATGGCTACACCTTC.

The chain employs TRBV7-8 and TRBJ2-1; 15 positions match TRBD2. After removal of 3 bases from V and 9 bases from J, the junction contained 6 bases not matched to a gene. This CDR3 has 16 amino acids. The germline V gene has CDR1 SGHVS and CDR2 FQNEAQ. DNA of the CDR3: TGTGCCAGCAGCTTGCAAGGACTAGCGGGGGGGCGTGAGCAGTTCTTC. This translates into CASSLQGLAGGREQFF.

The rearrangement uses TRBV19 and TRBJ1-2, with D unresolved. CDR3 size: 15 residues. From germline, CDR1 is LNHDA and CDR2 SQIVND (reference sequence). Trimming cost V 3 bases and J 0 bases, with 11 bases left between them. CDR3 sequence: CASSISLQTNYGYTF. The CDR3 DNA follows: TGTGCCAGTAGTATCTCTTTGCAGACTAACTATGGCTACACCTTC. Full variable domain (outside the CDR3, taken from reference TRBV19 and TRBJ1-2): DGGITQSPKYLFRKEGQNVTLSCEQNLNHDAMYWYRQDPGQGLRLIYYSQIVNDFQKGDIAEGYSVSREKKESFPLTVTSAQKNPTAFYLCASSISLQTNYGYTFGSGTRLTVV.

The V call is TRBV3-1 (or the pseudogene TRBV3-2), the J call TRBJ2-2; no definite D call. The CDR3 covers 14 residues. V was clipped by 3 bases and J by 8 bases, with 13 bases between them. The germline CDR1 and CDR2 sequences are LGHDT and YNNKEL (reference sequence). The CDR3 is CASSQGSVQGELFF. The DNA for the CDR3 is TGTGCCAGCAGCCAGGGCTCTGTCCAGGGGGAGCTGTTTTTT.

This chain uses TRBV10-1 with TRBJ2-7; 9 bases line up with TRBD2. Germline loops: CDR1 WNHNN, CDR2 SYGVQD (reference sequence). J lost 5 bases, V lost 2 bases, and 7 bases had no gene match. The CDR3 length is 15 residues. CDR3 amino acids: CASSEEASGAHEQYF. The DNA of the CDR3 is TGCGCCAGCAGTGAGGAGGCTAGCGGGGCTCACGAGCAGTACTTC.

CDR3 coding DNA: TGTGCCAGCAGTGAAGCGGAGCACGAAAAACTGTTTTTT. Its protein product is CASSEAEHEKLFF. This chain uses TRBV25-1 with TRBJ1-4; unclear D gene. CDR3 length equals 13 residues. Germline CDR1 MGHDK, CDR2 SYGVNS. V lost 2 bases, J lost 8 bases, and 9 bases lay in between.

The chain uses TRBV24-1 and TRBJ2-1, with TRBD1 identical over 10 bases. J gave up 4 bases and V 0 bases, and 5 bases lay outside the gene matches. CDR3 size: 17 residues. Germline CDR1 reads KGHDR; CDR2 reads SFDVKD. The CDR3 spells CATSDLGRDRGYNEQFF. The CDR3 nucleotides are TGTGCCACCAGTGATTTGGGGCGGGACAGGGGTTACAATGAGCAGTTCTTC.

The J gene is TRBJ1-5, the V gene TRBV4-1, with a tentative D call TRBD1 (6 bases). V was pared by 6 bases and J by 3 bases, with 21 bases between. The length of the CDR3 is 17 residues. CDR1 is MGHRA, CDR2 YSYEKL, per germline. As DNA, the CDR3 is TGCGCCAGCAGGCTACGCCTGGACTGGGACACCAATCAGCCCCAGCATTTT. Its protein is CASRLRLDWDTNQPQHF.

CDR3: CASSGSPGTGSYEQYF. CDR3 coding DNA: TGCGCCAGCAGTGGCTCCCCCGGGACAGGGTCCTACGAGCAGTACTTC. The V gene is TRBV10-2, the J gene TRBJ2-7, with 9 positions matching TRBD1. The CDR3 totals 16 residues. The germline CDR1 and CDR2 sequences are WSHSY and SAAADI. The junction had 8 bases not matched to a gene; V was cut back by 4 bases and J by 1 base.

V usage is TRBV7-2 and J usage is TRBJ2-3, with D perhaps TRBD2 (6 bases). The CDR3 runs 15 residues. V dropped 3 bases and J dropped 5 bases, with 15 bases sitting between them. Germline CDR1 and CDR2: SGHTA and FQGNSA. The CDR3 here is CASSFGDFRRDTQYF. CDR3 in DNA: TGTGCCAGCAGCTTTGGGGACTTCAGGCGAGATACGCAGTATTTT.

The CDR3, as DNA: TGTGCCAGCAGCTTACCCCAGCGGGACAACAATGAGCAGTTCTTC. This codes for CASSLPQRDNNEQFF. The rearrangement links TRBV7-9 to TRBJ2-1, with D maybe TRBD2 (7 bases). The germline V gene has CDR1 SEHNR and CDR2 FQNEAQ (reference sequence). The CDR3 loop spans 15 amino acids. The V gene lost 2 bases and the J gene lost 5 bases, with 13 bases spanning the gap.

This chain uses TRBV4-1 with TRBJ1-6; D gene ambiguous. This CDR3 comprises 17 residues. CDR1 is MGHRA and CDR2 is YSYEKL in the germline V gene. The ends were cut back, 0 bases at V and 0 bases at J, with 9 bases in the middle. The chain's CDR3 is CASSQEARSSYNSPLHF. The CDR3 region has the DNA TGCGCCAGCAGCCAAGAGGCACGAAGCTCCTATAATTCACCCCTCCACTTT.